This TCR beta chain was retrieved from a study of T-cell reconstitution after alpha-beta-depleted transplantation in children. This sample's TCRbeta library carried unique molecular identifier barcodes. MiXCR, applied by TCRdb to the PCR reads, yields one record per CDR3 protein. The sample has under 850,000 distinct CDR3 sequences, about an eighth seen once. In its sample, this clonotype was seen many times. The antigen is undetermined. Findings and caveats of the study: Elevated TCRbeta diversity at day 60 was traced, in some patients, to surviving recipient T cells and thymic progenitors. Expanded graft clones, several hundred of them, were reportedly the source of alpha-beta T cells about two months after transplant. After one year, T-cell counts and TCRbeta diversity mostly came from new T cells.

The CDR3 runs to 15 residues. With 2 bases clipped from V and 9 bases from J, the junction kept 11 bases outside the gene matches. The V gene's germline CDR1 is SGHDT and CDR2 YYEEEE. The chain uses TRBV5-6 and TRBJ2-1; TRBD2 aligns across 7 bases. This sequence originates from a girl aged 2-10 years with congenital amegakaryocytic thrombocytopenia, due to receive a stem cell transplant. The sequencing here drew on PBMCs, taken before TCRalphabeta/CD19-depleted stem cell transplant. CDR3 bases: TGTGCCAGCAGCTTTCGGGGGAGGGCCGCGGTTGAGCAGTTCTTC. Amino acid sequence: CASSFRGRAAVEQFF.